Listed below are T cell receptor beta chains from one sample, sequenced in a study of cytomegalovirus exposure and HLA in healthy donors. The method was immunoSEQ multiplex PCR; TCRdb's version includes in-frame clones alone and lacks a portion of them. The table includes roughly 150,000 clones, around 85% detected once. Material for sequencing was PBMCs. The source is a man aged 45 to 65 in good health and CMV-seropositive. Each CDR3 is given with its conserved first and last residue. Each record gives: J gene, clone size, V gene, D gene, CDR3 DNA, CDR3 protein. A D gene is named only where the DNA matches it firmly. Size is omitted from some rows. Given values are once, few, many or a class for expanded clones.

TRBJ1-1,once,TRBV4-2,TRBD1,TGTGCCAGCAGCCGGGACAGGGGGTACGGGGACACTGAAGCTTTCTTT,CASSRDRGYGDTEAFF
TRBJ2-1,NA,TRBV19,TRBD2,TGTGCCAGTATCATGACTAGCGGGAGTGGCAATGAGCAGTTCTTC,CASIMTSGSGNEQFF
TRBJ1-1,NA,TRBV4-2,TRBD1,TGTGCCAGCAGGGCGACAGGGCTTTTGATGTACACTGAAGCTTTCTTT,CASRATGLLMYTEAFF
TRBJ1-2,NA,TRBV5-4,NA,TGTGCCAGCAGCTTGGGGAGCGGGTTCTATGGCTACACCTTC,CASSLGSGFYGYTF
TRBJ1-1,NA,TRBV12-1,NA,TGTGCCAGCAGGTTTTCCCCTAAGGGGAATCGTATGAACACTGAAGCTTTCTTT,CASRFSPKGNRMNTEAFF
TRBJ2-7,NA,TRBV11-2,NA,TGTGCCAGCAGCTTAACAAGCGACGCCACCTACGAGCAGTACTTC,CASSLTSDATYEQYF
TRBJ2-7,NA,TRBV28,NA,TGTGCCAGCAGTTTTCCAGGGGAGTCCTACGAGCAGTACTTC,CASSFPGESYEQYF
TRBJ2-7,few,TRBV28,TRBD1,TGTGCCAGCAGTTCGCACCCGACAGGGTCCTACGAGCAGTACTTC,CASSSHPTGSYEQYF
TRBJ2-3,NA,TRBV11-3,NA,TGTGCCAGCAGTAGACTAGGGAACACAGATACGCAGTATTTT,CASSRLGNTDTQYF
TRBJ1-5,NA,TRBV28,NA,TGTGCCAGCAGTCCCGAGAGGTATAGCAATCAGCCCCAGCATTTT,CASSPERYSNQPQHF
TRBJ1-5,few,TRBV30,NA,TGTGCCTGGAGTGGGGAGAGCAATCAGCCCCAGCATTTT,CAWSGESNQPQHF
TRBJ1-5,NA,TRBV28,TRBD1,TGTGCCAGCAGTTTTCCAGGACAGGGGGCGAATCAGCCCCAGCATTTT,CASSFPGQGANQPQHF
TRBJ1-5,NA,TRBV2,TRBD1,TGTGCCAGCAGTGGCCAGGGGGCGCCGGATCAGCCCCAGCATTTT,CASSGQGAPDQPQHF
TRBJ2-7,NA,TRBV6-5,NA,TGTGCCAGCAGAACGCGCCGGGGTAACTCCTACGAGCAGTACTTC,CASRTRRGNSYEQYF
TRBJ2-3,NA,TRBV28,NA,TGTGCCAGCTCAGCCCCACAGGACAGCGGCACAGATACGCAGTATTTT,CASSAPQDSGTDTQYF
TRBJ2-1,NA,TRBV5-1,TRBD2,TGCGCCAGCAGCTTATCTAGCGGGGGGGCGAAGGAGCAGTTCTTC,CASSLSSGGAKEQFF
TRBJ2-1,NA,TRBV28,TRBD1,TGTGCCAGCAGTTCCCTTCGACAGGGGAGCTTCCACAATGAGCAGTTCTTC,CASSSLRQGSFHNEQFF
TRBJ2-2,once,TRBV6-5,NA,TGTGCCAGCAGCCCCGGGACAAACACCGGGGAGCTGTTTTTT,CASSPGTNTGELFF
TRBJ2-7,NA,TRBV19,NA,TGTGCCAGTAGTTCACGTTCGACTAACTACGAGCAGTACTTC,CASSSRSTNYEQYF
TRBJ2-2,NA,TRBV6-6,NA,TGTGCCAGCAGTTACGACATCCCGAACACCGGGGAGCTGTTTTTT,CASSYDIPNTGELFF
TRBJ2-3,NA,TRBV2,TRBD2,TGTGCCAGCAGTGAACGGACTAGCGGGAGTGCTACGCAGTATTTT,CASSERTSGSATQYF
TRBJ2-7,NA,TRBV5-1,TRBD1,TGCGCCAGCAGCTCTCGACAGGGTAGCTCCTACGAGCAGTACTTC,CASSSRQGSSYEQYF
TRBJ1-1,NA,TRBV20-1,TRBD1,TGCAGTGCCAAACAGGGGTGGGCTTTCTTT,CSAKQGWAFF
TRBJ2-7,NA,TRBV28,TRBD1,TGTGCCTCCGGGACAGCTCTCGAGCAGTACTTC,CASGTALEQYF
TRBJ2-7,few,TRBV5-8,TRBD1,TGTGCCAGCAGCTATCCGGGACAGCCTTACGAGCAGTACTTC,CASSYPGQPYEQYF
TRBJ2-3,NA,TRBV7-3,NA,TGTGCCAGCAGCCCCGGTGCGGGGACAGATACGCAGTATTTT,CASSPGAGTDTQYF
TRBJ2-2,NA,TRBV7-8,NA,TGTGCCAGCAGCTTACGACTAGGACGTCGCACCGGGGAGCTGTTTTTT,CASSLRLGRRTGELFF
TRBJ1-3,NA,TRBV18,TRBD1,TGTGCCAGCTCACTGGGGACAGGCCTCTCTGGAAACACCATATATTTT,CASSLGTGLSGNTIYF
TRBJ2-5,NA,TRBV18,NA,TGTGCCAGCTCACCCCCGGGAGTGAAAGAGACCCAGTACTTC,CASSPPGVKETQYF
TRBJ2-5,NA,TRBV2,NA,TGTGCCAGAAATGGGCCCCGAGAGTCCCAGTACTTC,CARNGPRESQYF
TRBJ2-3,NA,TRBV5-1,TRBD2,TGCGCCAGCAGCCCTACTAGCGGGGACTATACGCAGTATTTT,CASSPTSGDYTQYF
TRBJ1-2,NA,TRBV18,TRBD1,TGTGCCAACTCACCACAGGGGAAAATCGATGGCTACACCTTC,CANSPQGKIDGYTF
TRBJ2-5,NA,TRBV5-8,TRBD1,TGTGCCAGCAGCGTAGACAGGGGTAGGGAGACCCAGTACTTC,CASSVDRGRETQYF
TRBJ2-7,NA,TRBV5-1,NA,TGCGCCAGCAGCTTGTCCGGGGAACCCTACGAGCAGTACTTC,CASSLSGEPYEQYF
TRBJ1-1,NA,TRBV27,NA,TGTGCCAGCAGCTTCTCCAGAGGAGGTCGGGAAGCTTTCTTT,CASSFSRGGREAFF
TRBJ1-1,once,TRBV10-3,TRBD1,TGTGCCCCCTGCCCCGGGACAGGGGTTACTGAAGCTTTCTTT,CAPCPGTGVTEAFF
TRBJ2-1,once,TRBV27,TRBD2,TGTGCCAGCAGTTCGCGGACTAGCCCCTCCTACAATGAGCAGTTCTTC,CASSSRTSPSYNEQFF
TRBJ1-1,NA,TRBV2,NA,TGTGCCAGCAAGAAGGGAGGAATTGAAGCTTTCTTT,CASKKGGIEAFF
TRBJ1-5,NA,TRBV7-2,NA,TGTGCCAGCAGTTCTAGGATCCAGGGGCCCCAGCATTTT,CASSSRIQGPQHF
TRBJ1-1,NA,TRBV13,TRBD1,TGTGCCAGCAGCCCCGTCCCGGGACAGGGGATTGGCACTGAAGCTTTCTTT,CASSPVPGQGIGTEAFF
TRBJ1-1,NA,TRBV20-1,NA,TGCAGTGCTTCAAACACTGAAGCTTTCTTT,CSASNTEAFF
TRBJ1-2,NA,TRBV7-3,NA,TGTGCCAGCAGCTTATATCCAGGGATAAACTATGGCTACACCTTC,CASSLYPGINYGYTF
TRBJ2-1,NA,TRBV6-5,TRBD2,TGTGCCAGCAGTTTACTAGCGGGAGGGTACAATGAGCAGTTCTTC,CASSLLAGGYNEQFF
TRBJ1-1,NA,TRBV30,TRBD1,TGTGCCTGGACTTTGACAGGGGTCACTGAAGCTTTCTTT,CAWTLTGVTEAFF
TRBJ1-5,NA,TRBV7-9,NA,TGTGCCAGCAGCCCAGGGGACCAGCCCCAGCATTTT,CASSPGDQPQHF
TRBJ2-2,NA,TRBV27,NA,TGTGCCAGCAGTTTATCGAGACCCGGGACCGGGGAGCTGTTTTTT,CASSLSRPGTGELFF
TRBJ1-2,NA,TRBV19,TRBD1,TGTGCCAGCCGGGACAGGAGAAAGGATGGCTACACCTTC,CASRDRRKDGYTF
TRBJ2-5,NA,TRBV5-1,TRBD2,TGCGCCAGCAGCTTGGGAGGGACTAGCTGGGAGACCCAGTACTTC,CASSLGGTSWETQYF
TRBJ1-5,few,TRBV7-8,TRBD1,TGTGCCAGCAGTCAGGGGGCGAGGAGCAATCAGCCCCAGCATTTT,CASSQGARSNQPQHF
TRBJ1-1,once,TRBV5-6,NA,TGTGCCAGCACCTCCTATAGCCCCTTAGGTGACACTGAAGCTTTCTTT,CASTSYSPLGDTEAFF
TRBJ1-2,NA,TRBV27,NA,TGTGCCAGCAGTCCCAACTTTCTCCAATATGGCTACACCTTC,CASSPNFLQYGYTF
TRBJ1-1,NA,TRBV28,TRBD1,TGTGCCAGCAGTTTATGGGAGACAGGGACTGAAAAAGCTTTCTTT,CASSLWETGTEKAFF
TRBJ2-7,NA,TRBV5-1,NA,TGCGCCAGCAGCGTTACCCAGTCCTCTTCTGGCGAGCAGTACTTC,CASSVTQSSSGEQYF
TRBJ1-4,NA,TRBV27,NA,TGTGCCAGCAGAGTTGGGCAGGGCTGGGAAAAACTGTTTTTT,CASRVGQGWEKLFF
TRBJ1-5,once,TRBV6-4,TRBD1,TGTGCCAGCAGTGACTACGTGACAGGGGTCAATCAGCCCCAGCATTTT,CASSDYVTGVNQPQHF
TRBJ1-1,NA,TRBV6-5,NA,TGTGCCAGCAGTTACTCCGGGGGCACTGAAGCTTTCTTT,CASSYSGGTEAFF
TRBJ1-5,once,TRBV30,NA,TGTGCCTGGAGTTCCAGTTTCAATCAGCCCCAGCATTTT,CAWSSSFNQPQHF
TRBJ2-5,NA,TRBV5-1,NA,TGCGCCAGCAGCTTGGGACGCGACACAGAGACCCAGTACTTC,CASSLGRDTETQYF
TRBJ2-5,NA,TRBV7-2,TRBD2,TGTGCCAGCAGCCTACGACTAGCGGAAGAGACCCAGTACTTC,CASSLRLAEETQYF